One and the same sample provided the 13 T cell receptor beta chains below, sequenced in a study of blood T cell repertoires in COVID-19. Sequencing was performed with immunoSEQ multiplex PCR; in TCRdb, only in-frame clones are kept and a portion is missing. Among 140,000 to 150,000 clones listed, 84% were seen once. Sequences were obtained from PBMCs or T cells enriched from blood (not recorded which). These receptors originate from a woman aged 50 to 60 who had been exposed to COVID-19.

CDR3 residues: CASSYAGTGNGYTF. CDR3 DNA sequence: TGTGCCAGCAGTTACGCCGGGACAGGGAATGGCTACACCTTC. The chain has TRBV6-5 and TRBJ1-2, with 9 bases fitting TRBD1. Germline V gene lookup returns CDR1 MNHEY and CDR2 SVGAGI. The V segment lost 2 bases and the J segment 6 bases; nucleotides outside the gene matches: 4. The length of the CDR3 is 14 residues.

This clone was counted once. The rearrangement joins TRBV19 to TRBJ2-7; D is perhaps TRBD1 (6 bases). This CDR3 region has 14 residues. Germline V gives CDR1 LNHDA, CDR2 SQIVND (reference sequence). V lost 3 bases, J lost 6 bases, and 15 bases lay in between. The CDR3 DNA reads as TGTGCCAGTAGTATCACCCCACAGGGAATCGAGCAGTACTTC. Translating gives CASSITPQGIEQYF.

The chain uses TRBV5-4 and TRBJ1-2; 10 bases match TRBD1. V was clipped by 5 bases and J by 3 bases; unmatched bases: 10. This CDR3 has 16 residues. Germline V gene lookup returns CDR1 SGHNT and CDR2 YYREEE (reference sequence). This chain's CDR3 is CASSFLTGGFDYGYTF. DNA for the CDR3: TGTGCCAGCAGTTTCCTGACAGGGGGCTTTGACTATGGCTACACCTTC.

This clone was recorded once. The CDR3: CASSLTGGAYGYTF. For the CDR3, the DNA is TGTGCCAGCAGCTTGACAGGGGGCGCATATGGCTACACCTTC. The J gene is TRBJ1-2, the V gene TRBV13, with TRBD1 identical over 10 bases. Looked up from germline, CDR1 is PRHDT and CDR2 is FYEKMQ (reference sequence). V gave up 3 bases and J gave up 5 bases; unmatched junction bases: 3. The CDR3 covers 14 residues.

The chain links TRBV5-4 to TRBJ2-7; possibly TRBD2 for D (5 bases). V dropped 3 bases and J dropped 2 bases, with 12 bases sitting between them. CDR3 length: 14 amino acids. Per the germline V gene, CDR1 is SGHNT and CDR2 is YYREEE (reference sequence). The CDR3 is CASSSPGSTYEQYF. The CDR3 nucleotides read TGTGCCAGCAGCTCACCGGGATCTACCTACGAGCAGTACTTC.

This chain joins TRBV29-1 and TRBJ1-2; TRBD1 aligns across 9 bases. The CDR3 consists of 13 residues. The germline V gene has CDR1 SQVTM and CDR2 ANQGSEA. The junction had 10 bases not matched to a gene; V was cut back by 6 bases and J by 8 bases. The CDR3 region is CSVETGGAGGYTF. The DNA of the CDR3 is TGCAGCGTAGAAACAGGGGGCGCGGGCGGCTACACCTTC.

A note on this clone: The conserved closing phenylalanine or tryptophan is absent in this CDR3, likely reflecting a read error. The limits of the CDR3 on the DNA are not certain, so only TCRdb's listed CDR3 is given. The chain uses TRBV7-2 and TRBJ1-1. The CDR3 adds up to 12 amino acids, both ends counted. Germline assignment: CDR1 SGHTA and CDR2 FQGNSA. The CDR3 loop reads CASRRDGGVTRI.

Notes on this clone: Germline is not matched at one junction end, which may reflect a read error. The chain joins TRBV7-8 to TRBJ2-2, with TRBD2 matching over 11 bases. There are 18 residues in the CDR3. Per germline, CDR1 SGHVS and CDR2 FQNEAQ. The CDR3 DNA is TGTGCCAGCAGTTTAGCCCCACTAGCGGGAGACCCTACCGGGGAGCTGTTTTTT. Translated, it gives CASSLAPLAGDPTGELFF.

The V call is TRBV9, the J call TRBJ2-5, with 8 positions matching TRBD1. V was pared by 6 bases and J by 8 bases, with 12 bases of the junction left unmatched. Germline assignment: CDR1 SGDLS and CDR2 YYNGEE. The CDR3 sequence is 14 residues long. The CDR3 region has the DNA TGTGCCAGCAACAGGGGGACGGATCAAGCAACCCAGTACTTC. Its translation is CASNRGTDQATQYF.

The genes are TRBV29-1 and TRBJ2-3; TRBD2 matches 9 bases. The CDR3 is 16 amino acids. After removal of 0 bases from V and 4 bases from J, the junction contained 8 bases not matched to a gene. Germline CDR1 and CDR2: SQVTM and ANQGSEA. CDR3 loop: CSVEESWRGGPDTQYF. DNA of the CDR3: TGCAGCGTTGAAGAAAGCTGGCGGGGGGGCCCAGATACGCAGTATTTT.

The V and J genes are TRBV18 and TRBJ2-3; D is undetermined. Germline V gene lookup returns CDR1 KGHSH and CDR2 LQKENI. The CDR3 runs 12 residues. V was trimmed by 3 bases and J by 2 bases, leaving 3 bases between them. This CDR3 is CASSPSTDTQYF. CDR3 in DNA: TGTGCCAGCTCACCCTCCACAGATACGCAGTATTTT.

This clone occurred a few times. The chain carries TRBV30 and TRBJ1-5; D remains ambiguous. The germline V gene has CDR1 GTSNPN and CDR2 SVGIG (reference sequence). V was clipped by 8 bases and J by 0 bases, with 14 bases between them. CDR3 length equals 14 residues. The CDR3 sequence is CAPPSHYSNQPQHF. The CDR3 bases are TGTGCCCCCCCCAGCCACTATAGCAATCAGCCCCAGCATTTT.

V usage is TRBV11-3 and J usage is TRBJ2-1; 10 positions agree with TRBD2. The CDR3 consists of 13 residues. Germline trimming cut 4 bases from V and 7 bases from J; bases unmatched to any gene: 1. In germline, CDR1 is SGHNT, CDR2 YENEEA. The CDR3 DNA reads TGTGCCAGCAGCTCGGGACTAGCGAATGAGCAGTTCTTC. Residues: CASSSGLANEQFF.